Listed below are T cell receptor beta chains from one sample, sequenced in a study of PD-1 blockade in classical Hodgkin lymphoma. Sequencing used immunoSEQ multiplex PCR; TCRdb keeps in-frame clones, though not all of them. This sample yields tens of thousands of clones, of which around 80% are seen a single time; roughly 9.4% belongs to the top ten. This sample comprised peripheral blood mononuclear cells (PBMCs), obtained before the fourth cycle of nivolumab. The source is a human donor with classical Hodgkin lymphoma. Both conserved end residues are part of each CDR3. D genes are given only for firm matches. Size is stated for part of the rows, as once, few or many counts, or as a class when the clone is expanded.

v_call: TRBV5-1; j_call: TRBJ2-7; clone_size: .; d_call: .; cdr3_nt: TGCGCCAGCAGCCCTGTCCTACCTTCAGGGTACGAGCAGTACTTC; cdr3_aa: CASSPVLPSGYEQYF
v_call: TRBV15; j_call: TRBJ1-1; clone_size: .; d_call: .; cdr3_nt: TGTGCCACCAGCAGAGAGGCAGGGCCCACTGAAGCTTTCTTT; cdr3_aa: CATSREAGPTEAFF
v_call: TRBV6-1; j_call: TRBJ1-2; clone_size: .; d_call: TRBD1; cdr3_nt: TGTGCCAGCAGTGAGGTGGGACAGCTCTATGGCTACACCTTC; cdr3_aa: CASSEVGQLYGYTF
v_call: TRBV9; j_call: TRBJ2-7; clone_size: few; d_call: TRBD1; cdr3_nt: TGTGCCAGCAGCCCGCGGCCCGGGACAGGGTTTGTCGAGCAGTACTTC; cdr3_aa: CASSPRPGTGFVEQYF
v_call: TRBV18; j_call: TRBJ2-3; clone_size: .; d_call: TRBD1; cdr3_nt: TGTGCCAGCTCACCGAGACTTGGACAGGGGTCAGATACGCAGTATTTT; cdr3_aa: CASSPRLGQGSDTQYF
v_call: TRBV28; j_call: TRBJ1-2; clone_size: few; d_call: .; cdr3_nt: TGTGCCAGCAGCTACATGGGACTTCGGTCCCAAGGTGGCTACACCTTC; cdr3_aa: CASSYMGLRSQGGYTF
v_call: TRBV6-5; j_call: TRBJ1-2; clone_size: .; d_call: .; cdr3_nt: TGTGCCAGCAGTAGCCGGTTGGGAGTAACTTGGGGCTACACCTTC; cdr3_aa: CASSSRLGVTWGYTF
v_call: TRBV2; j_call: TRBJ2-6; clone_size: .; d_call: TRBD1; cdr3_nt: TGTGCCAGCCAGTCCGACAGGGCGGCTGGGGCCAACGTCCTGACTTTC; cdr3_aa: CASQSDRAAGANVLTF
v_call: TRBV7-2; j_call: TRBJ1-3; clone_size: .; d_call: .; cdr3_nt: TGTGCCAGCAGCGTACGGGGGATGTCGGGAAACACCATATATTTT; cdr3_aa: CASSVRGMSGNTIYF
v_call: TRBV5-1; j_call: TRBJ2-5; clone_size: .; d_call: TRBD1; cdr3_nt: TGCGCCAGCAGCGCGATACAGGGGGCTTTGGGAGAGACCCAGTACTTC; cdr3_aa: CASSAIQGALGETQYF
v_call: TRBV6-5; j_call: TRBJ1-1; clone_size: .; d_call: .; cdr3_nt: TGTGCCAGCAGATCCTCGGCGAACACTGAAGCTTTCTTT; cdr3_aa: CASRSSANTEAFF
v_call: TRBV9; j_call: TRBJ2-5; clone_size: few; d_call: TRBD2; cdr3_nt: TGTGCCAGCAGCGTAGCAGGGAGGGGGACCCAGTACTTC; cdr3_aa: CASSVAGRGTQYF
v_call: TRBV6-1; j_call: TRBJ1-6; clone_size: .; d_call: .; cdr3_nt: TGTGCCAGCAGTGAGCGACAGTGGGATTCACCCCTCCACTTT; cdr3_aa: CASSERQWDSPLHF